These 2 T cell receptor beta chains originate from one sample sequenced in a study of control samples from healthy donors and cancer patients. Only in-frame clones appear in the TCRdb table, and some are missing; sequencing was by immunoSEQ multiplex PCR. The sample lists about 26,000 clones; 82% were seen once. Sequencing was carried out using PBMCs. Source of these receptors: a man in his sixties with colorectal cancer.

V and J are TRBV4-1 and TRBJ1-2, with 7 bases matching TRBD1. The V gene end was trimmed by 0 bases and the J gene end by 4 bases; junction bases not matched to a gene: 23. Germline lookup yields CDR1 MGHRA and CDR2 YSYEKL. The CDR3 contains 21 residues. The CDR3 bases are TGCGCCAGCAGCCAAGAGCAGGGCCGAGTAGGAACAGGGGCTACAGGCTATGGCTACACCTTC. Translation gives CASSQEQGRVGTGATGYGYTF.

This clone came up a few times. The chain recombines TRBV7-9 with TRBJ1-2; a weak D match, TRBD1 (5 bases). V was shortened by 2 bases and J by 1 base, with 11 bases between the two germline ends. This CDR3 has 15 residues. Germline V gene sequence: CDR1 SEHNR, CDR2 FQNEAQ (reference sequence). The CDR3 sequence: CASSLTVQGNYGYTF. The CDR3 DNA follows: TGTGCCAGCAGCTTAACCGTGCAGGGTAACTATGGCTACACCTTC.